This T cell receptor (beta chain) was found in a study of CD8+ T cells in alopecia areata. The J segment lost 2 bases and the V segment lost 0 bases, leaving 1 base of the junction unmatched. Germline V gene sequence: CDR1 MNHEY, CDR2 SVGAGI. The CDR3 is 15 residues long. Extracted from the samples, RNA was reverse transcribed into cDNA to serve as the sequencing template. TCRdb's copy holds only in-frame clones and misses some; the assay was immunoSEQ multiplex PCR. The sample yields 120,000 or so clones, 58% seen once. Indicated treatment: oral pan-JAK inhibitor, 5-10 mg twice daily. The clonotype was recovered from a human donor with alopecia areata. The J gene is TRBJ2-7, the V gene TRBV6-5, with 10 bases matching TRBD2. The sample in question was CD8+ T cells sorted from blood, obtained at week 4, from a patient treated with tofacitinib. DNA of the CDR3: TGTGCCAGCAGTTACTCCAGCGGGGGGGCCTACGAGCAGTACTTC. It codes for CASSYSSGGAYEQYF.